The 7 T cell receptor beta chains below come from one sample, sequenced in a study of regulatory T cells in long-lasting Graves disease. As for time point: persistent/refractory GD, antithyroid drugs over 5 years with positive TRAb. With RNA extracted from PBMCs as input, the TCR library was made. HTBI primers from iRepertoire and Arm-PCR of CDR3 regions yielded the TCR beta libraries. TCRdb independently ran MiXCR on the multiplex PCR reads; one entry per CDR3 protein. The table lists a few hundred thousand distinct CDR3 sequences, around a fifth of them singletons. The material sequenced was peripheral blood mononuclear cells (PBMCs), taken when the disease was refractory, from a patient treated with antithyroid drugs. These receptors all come from a female donor with Graves disease.

This clonotype occurred a few times. The chain joins TRBV18 to TRBJ2-1; no clear D. The CDR3 runs to 12 residues. The germline V gene has CDR1 KGHSH and CDR2 LQKENI. Trimming cost V 8 bases and J 3 bases, with 8 bases left between them. CDR3 in DNA: TGTGCCAGCAGTCCTGGCTACAATGAGCAGTTCTTC. Protein product: CASSPGYNEQFF.

The V gene is TRBV28, the J gene TRBJ2-2, with 8 positions matching TRBD2. Germline CDR1 is MDHEN and CDR2 is SYDVKM. The V gene end was trimmed by 5 bases and the J gene end by 5 bases; junction bases not matched to a gene: 16. There are 18 residues in the CDR3. The DNA of the CDR3 is TGTGCCAGCAGTCCCCTGTACAGCGGGAGCGGTGGAACCGGGGAGCTGTTTTTT. Residues: CASSPLYSGSGGTGELFF. The full variable domain, with the rest looked up from reference TRBV28 and TRBJ2-2, is DVKVTQSSRYLVKRTGEKVFLECVQDMDHENMFWYRQDPGLGLRLIYFSYDVKMKEKGDIPEGYSVSREKKERFSLILESASTNQTSMYLCASSPLYSGSGGTGELFFGEGSRLTVL.

J is TRBJ1-2 and V is TRBV27, with 7 nucleotides matching TRBD1. The V segment lost 5 bases and the J segment 8 bases; nucleotides outside the gene matches: 11. Germline CDR1 is MNHEY and CDR2 is SMNVEV (reference sequence). CDR3 length: 14 residues. The CDR3 bases are TGTGCCAGCAGTCCCGTAGACAGGGCGAAGGGCTACACCTTC. This codes for CASSPVDRAKGYTF.

This clonotype has a count of ten or more. V and J are TRBV12-3 or TRBV12-4 and TRBJ1-5; D call uncertain. The CDR3 runs to 15 residues. Trimming removed 6 bases at V and 0 bases at J, with 12 bases between. CDR3 amino acids: CASRSGRTSNQPQHF. CDR3 bases: TGTGCCAGCAGATCAGGACGGACTAGCAATCAGCCCCAGCATTTT.

The chain is built from TRBV6-2 or TRBV6-3 and TRBJ2-5; D is possibly TRBD2 (6 bases). Germline assignment: CDR1 MNHEY and CDR2 SVGEGT. CDR3 size: 16 residues. With 0 bases removed from V and 5 bases from J, the gap between germline ends came to 16 bases. The CDR3 here is CASSYSGTRQRETQYF. CDR3 sequence (DNA): TGTGCCAGCAGTTACTCTGGGACTCGGCAGCGGGAGACCCAGTACTTC.

This clonotype was detected a few times. This chain uses TRBV3-1 with TRBJ1-1, with no clear D. V was cut by 0 bases and J by 5 bases, with 13 bases left in between. Germline-derived CDR1 and CDR2 are LGHDT and YNNKEL (reference sequence). The CDR3 extends over 15 amino acids. CDR3 amino acids: CASSQEASFWTEAFF. The CDR3 DNA sequence: TGTGCCAGCAGCCAAGAGGCCAGTTTTTGGACTGAAGCTTTCTTT.

This clonotype was found many times. The chain recombines TRBV2 with TRBJ2-5; D is undetermined. CDR1 is SNHLY, CDR2 FYNNEI, per germline. CDR3 size: 15 residues. Trimming stripped 1 base from V and 2 bases from J, with 11 bases between. The CDR3 DNA is TGTGCCAGCAGTGAAGGCGCCCGGTTACAAGAGACCCAGTACTTC. As protein: CASSEGARLQETQYF.